This T cell receptor (beta chain) appears in the sequencing data of a study of T cells in Graves' hyperthyroidism and ophthalmopathy. TCR beta CDR3 region amplification was performed from RNA transcripts. A set of HTBI primers served as the primers for a first-round RT-PCR of the TCR CDR3. TCRdb re-called the multiplex PCR reads with MiXCR, one entry per CDR3 protein. The sample has 250,000 to 300,000 distinct CDR3 sequences, about an eighth seen once. This clonotype was seen ten or more times. Germline V gene data show CDR1 as MNHNY and CDR2 as SVGAGI (reference sequence). The CDR3 consists of 14 residues. V lost 0 bases, J lost 7 bases, and 5 bases stayed unmatched.

The source of this sequence is a woman in her 30s with Graves' hyperthyroidism that later progressed to Graves' ophthalmopathy. The material sequenced was blood. The chain combines TRBV6-6 with TRBJ1-1; 7 nucleotides align to TRBD1. The CDR3 sequence is CASSYSTGDSEAFF. For the CDR3, the DNA is TGTGCCAGCAGTTACTCGACCGGGGACAGTGAAGCTTTCTTT.